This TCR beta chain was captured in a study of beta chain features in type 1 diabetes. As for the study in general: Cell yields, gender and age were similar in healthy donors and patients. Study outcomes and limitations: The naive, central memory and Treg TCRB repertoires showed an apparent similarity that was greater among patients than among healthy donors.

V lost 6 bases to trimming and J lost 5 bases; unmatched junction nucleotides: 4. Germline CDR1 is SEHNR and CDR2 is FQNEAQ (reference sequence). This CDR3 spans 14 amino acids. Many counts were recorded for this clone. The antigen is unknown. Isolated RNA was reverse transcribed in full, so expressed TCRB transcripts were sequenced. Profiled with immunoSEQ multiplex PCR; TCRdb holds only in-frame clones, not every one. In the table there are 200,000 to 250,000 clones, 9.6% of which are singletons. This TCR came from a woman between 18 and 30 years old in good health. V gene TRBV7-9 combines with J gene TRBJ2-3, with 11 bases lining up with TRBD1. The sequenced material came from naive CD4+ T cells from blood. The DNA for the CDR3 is TGTGCCAGCAGAGGGACAGGGGGAATAGATACGCAGTATTTT. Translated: CASRGTGGIDTQYF.